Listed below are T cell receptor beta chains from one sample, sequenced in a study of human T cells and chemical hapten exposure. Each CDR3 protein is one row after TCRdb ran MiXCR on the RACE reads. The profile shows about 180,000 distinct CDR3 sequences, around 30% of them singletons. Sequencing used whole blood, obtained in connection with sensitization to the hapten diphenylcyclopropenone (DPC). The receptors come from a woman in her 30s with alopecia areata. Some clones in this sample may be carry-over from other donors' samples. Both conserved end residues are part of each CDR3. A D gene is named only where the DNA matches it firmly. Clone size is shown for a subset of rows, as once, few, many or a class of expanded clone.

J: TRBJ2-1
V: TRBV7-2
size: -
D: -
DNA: TGTGCCAGCAGCCCTATGTCTTATGCTGAGCAGTTCTTC
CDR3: CASSPMSYAEQFF

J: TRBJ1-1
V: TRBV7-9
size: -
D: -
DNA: TGTGCCAGCAGCGGAATCGAGGGGTTGGGTGAAGCTTTCTTT
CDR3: CASSGIEGLGEAFF

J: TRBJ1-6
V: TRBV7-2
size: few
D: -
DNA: TGTGCCAGCAGAACCGAGGGGGTATCACCCCTCCACTTT
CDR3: CASRTEGVSPLHF

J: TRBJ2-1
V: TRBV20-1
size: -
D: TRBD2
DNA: TGCAGTGCTACCGGGACTAGCGGGCACAATGAGCAGTTCTTC
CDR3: CSATGTSGHNEQFF

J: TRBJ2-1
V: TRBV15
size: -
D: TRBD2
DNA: TGTGCCACCAGCCACGGACTAGCGGGAGTTAATGAGCAGTTCTTC
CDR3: CATSHGLAGVNEQFF

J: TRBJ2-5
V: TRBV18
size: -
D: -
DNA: TGTGCCAGCTCACCAGGAAGCTCGGAGACCCAGTACTTC
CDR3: CASSPGSSETQYF

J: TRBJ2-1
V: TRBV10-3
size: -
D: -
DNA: TGTGCCATCAGTGAACCCCCGGGGCATGAGCAGTTCTTC
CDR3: CAISEPPGHEQFF

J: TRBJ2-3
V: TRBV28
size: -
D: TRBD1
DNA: TGTGCCTCCTCGGCAGGGGGTAGAGATACGCAGTATTTT
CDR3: CASSAGGRDTQYF

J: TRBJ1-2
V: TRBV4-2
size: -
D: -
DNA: TGTGCCAGCAGCCAAGCTCACTGGGGGAGCTATGGCTACACCTTC
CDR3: CASSQAHWGSYGYTF

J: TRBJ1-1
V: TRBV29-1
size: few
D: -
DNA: TGCAGCGTTGCACCCAGGCAGCTGGCCACTGAAGCTTTCTTT
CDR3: CSVAPRQLATEAFF

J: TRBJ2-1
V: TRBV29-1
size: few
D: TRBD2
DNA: TGCAGCGTTGCTGTGGTACTAGCGGCCTACAATGAGCAGTTCTTC
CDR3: CSVAVVLAAYNEQFF